This is a list of T cell receptor beta chains from one sample in a study of shared clonotypes between healthy human individuals. The repertoire was sequenced with immunoSEQ multiplex PCR; TCRdb's copy has only in-frame clones and lacks some. Here the sample spans roughly 1.4 million clones, around 98.5% being singletons. Sequencing used naive CD4+ T cells sorted from blood. The receptors derive from a man aged 25-45 years in good health. Each CDR3 is given with its conserved first and last residue. D genes are given only for firm matches. Rows may omit the clone size; those that give it use once, few, many or a size class.

V gene: TRBV19
CDR3 length: 15
J gene: TRBJ2-7
clone size: NA
D gene: NA
CDR3 DNA: TGTGCCAGTAGTATAGTGGGTCAGGGGACCTACGAGCAGTACTTC
CDR3 protein: CASSIVGQGTYEQYF

V gene: TRBV18
CDR3 length: 18
J gene: TRBJ1-1
clone size: NA
D gene: TRBD1
CDR3 DNA: TGTGCCAGCTCACCACCAGGGACAGGGGGCACCTTGGACACTGAAGCTTTCTTT
CDR3 protein: CASSPPGTGGTLDTEAFF

V gene: TRBV7-2
CDR3 length: 16
J gene: TRBJ2-1
clone size: NA
D gene: TRBD2
CDR3 DNA: TGTGCCAGCAGCCCCGACGGGACTAGCGGATACAATGAGCAGTTCTTC
CDR3 protein: CASSPDGTSGYNEQFF

V gene: TRBV5-4
CDR3 length: 18
J gene: TRBJ2-4
clone size: NA
D gene: TRBD2
CDR3 DNA: TGTGCCAGCAGCTCCGGCTCTAGCGGGATACGGGGCAAAAACATTCAGTACTTC
CDR3 protein: CASSSGSSGIRGKNIQYF

V gene: TRBV7-6
CDR3 length: 17
J gene: TRBJ2-1
clone size: NA
D gene: TRBD2
CDR3 DNA: TGTGCCAGCAGCTTAACAAGTAGCGGGAGGACCTACAATGAGCAGTTCTTC
CDR3 protein: CASSLTSSGRTYNEQFF

V gene: TRBV6-1
CDR3 length: 13
J gene: TRBJ1-1
clone size: NA
D gene: NA
CDR3 DNA: TGTGCCAGCAGTTTAGAACGATCGGGTGAAGCTTTCTTT
CDR3 protein: CASSLERSGEAFF

V gene: TRBV10-1
CDR3 length: 14
J gene: TRBJ2-2
clone size: NA
D gene: NA
CDR3 DNA: TGCGCCAGCACTGGAAGCCCGAACACCGGGGAGCTGTTTTTT
CDR3 protein: CASTGSPNTGELFF

V gene: TRBV5-1
CDR3 length: 14
J gene: TRBJ1-4
clone size: NA
D gene: TRBD1
CDR3 DNA: TGCGCCAGCAGCCCGGGACAGATTAATGAAAAACTGTTTTTT
CDR3 protein: CASSPGQINEKLFF

V gene: TRBV19
CDR3 length: 17
J gene: TRBJ1-5
clone size: NA
D gene: NA
CDR3 DNA: TGTGCCAGTAGTACAGGGGCCTCACGGGATAGCAATCAGCCCCAGCATTTT
CDR3 protein: CASSTGASRDSNQPQHF

V gene: TRBV5-1
CDR3 length: 15
J gene: TRBJ2-7
clone size: NA
D gene: TRBD2
CDR3 DNA: TGCGCCAGCAGCTTGGAGTCTAGCGGGCCCTACGAGCAGTACTTC
CDR3 protein: CASSLESSGPYEQYF

V gene: TRBV6-5
CDR3 length: 14
J gene: TRBJ1-1
clone size: NA
D gene: NA
CDR3 DNA: TGTGCCAGCCAAGGGACTCCCGAGAGGACTGAAGCTTTCTTT
CDR3 protein: CASQGTPERTEAFF

V gene: TRBV9
CDR3 length: 17
J gene: TRBJ1-1
clone size: NA
D gene: NA
CDR3 DNA: TGTGCCAGCAGCGTAGACCCTAAGGGGGGGGTGAACACTGAAGCTTTCTTT
CDR3 protein: CASSVDPKGGVNTEAFF

V gene: TRBV18
CDR3 length: 15
J gene: TRBJ2-5
clone size: NA
D gene: NA
CDR3 DNA: TGTGCCAGCTCACCAAAAAACCACGAAGGGGAGACCCAGTACTTC
CDR3 protein: CASSPKNHEGETQYF

V gene: TRBV6-5
CDR3 length: 14
J gene: TRBJ2-2
clone size: once
D gene: NA
CDR3 DNA: TGTGCCAGCAGTCAGGACAGATACACCGGGGAGCTGTTTTTT
CDR3 protein: CASSQDRYTGELFF

V gene: TRBV6-5
CDR3 length: 14
J gene: TRBJ2-7
clone size: NA
D gene: NA
CDR3 DNA: TGTGCCAGCACCTCACTGGGGGGACTTTACGAGCAGTACTTC
CDR3 protein: CASTSLGGLYEQYF

V gene: TRBV7-2
CDR3 length: 15
J gene: TRBJ2-7
clone size: NA
D gene: NA
CDR3 DNA: TGTGCCAGCAGCTTCGGGCGGTCGAGCTCCTACGAGCAGTACTTC
CDR3 protein: CASSFGRSSSYEQYF

V gene: TRBV18
CDR3 length: 16
J gene: TRBJ2-1
clone size: NA
D gene: TRBD2
CDR3 DNA: TGTGCCAGCTCACCTTCACTAGCGGGAATAGGCAATGAGCAGTTCTTC
CDR3 protein: CASSPSLAGIGNEQFF

V gene: TRBV10-3
CDR3 length: 15
J gene: TRBJ2-1
clone size: NA
D gene: TRBD2
CDR3 DNA: TGTGCCATCAGTGATTGGACTAGCGGGCACAATGAGCAGTTCTTC
CDR3 protein: CAISDWTSGHNEQFF

V gene: TRBV15
CDR3 length: 13
J gene: TRBJ2-3
clone size: once
D gene: TRBD2
CDR3 DNA: TGTGCCACCAGCAGAGTCCCGCTAGCGGGGCAGTATTTT
CDR3 protein: CATSRVPLAGQYF

V gene: TRBV7-6
CDR3 length: 16
J gene: TRBJ2-3
clone size: NA
D gene: TRBD2
CDR3 DNA: TGTGCCAGCAGCTTAGCTAGCGGGAGAGCCACAGATACGCAGTATTTT
CDR3 protein: CASSLASGRATDTQYF

V gene: TRBV28
CDR3 length: 14
J gene: TRBJ2-2
clone size: NA
D gene: NA
CDR3 DNA: TGTGCCAGCAAGGGGCAGGGGAGATTCGGGGAGCTGTTTTTT
CDR3 protein: CASKGQGRFGELFF

V gene: TRBV10-3
CDR3 length: 17
J gene: TRBJ2-7
clone size: NA
D gene: TRBD2
CDR3 DNA: TGTGCCATCAGTAAGCGGGAGGGATGGACCACGGACGACGAGCAGTACTTC
CDR3 protein: CAISKREGWTTDDEQYF

V gene: TRBV13
CDR3 length: 11
J gene: TRBJ2-7
clone size: NA
D gene: NA
CDR3 DNA: TGTGCCAGCAGCGTGACCTACGAGCAGTACTTC
CDR3 protein: CASSVTYEQYF

V gene: TRBV9
CDR3 length: 15
J gene: TRBJ2-1
clone size: NA
D gene: TRBD2
CDR3 DNA: TGTGCCAGCAGCGTAGCTGGGGCGGGAGTCAATGAGCAGTTCTTC
CDR3 protein: CASSVAGAGVNEQFF

V gene: TRBV4-1
CDR3 length: 14
J gene: TRBJ1-2
clone size: NA
D gene: NA
CDR3 DNA: TGCGCCAGCAGCCCCCTGCGGGGAGGCTATGGCTACACCTTC
CDR3 protein: CASSPLRGGYGYTF

V gene: TRBV7-8
CDR3 length: 16
J gene: TRBJ2-5
clone size: NA
D gene: TRBD2
CDR3 DNA: TGTGCCAGCAGCCAGTTAGCGGGAGGGGGGAGAGAGACCCAGTACTTC
CDR3 protein: CASSQLAGGGRETQYF